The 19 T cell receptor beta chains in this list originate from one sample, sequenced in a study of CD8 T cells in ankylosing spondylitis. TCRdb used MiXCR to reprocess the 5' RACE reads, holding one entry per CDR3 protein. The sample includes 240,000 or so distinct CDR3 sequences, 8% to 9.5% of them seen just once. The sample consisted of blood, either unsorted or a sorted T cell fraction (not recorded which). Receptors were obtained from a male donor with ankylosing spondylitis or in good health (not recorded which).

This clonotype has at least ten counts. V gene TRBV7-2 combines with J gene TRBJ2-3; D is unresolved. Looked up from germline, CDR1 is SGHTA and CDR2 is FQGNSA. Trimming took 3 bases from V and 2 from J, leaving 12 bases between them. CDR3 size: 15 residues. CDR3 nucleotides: TGTGCCAGCAGCTTCTTCTGGGCAGACACAGATACGCAGTATTTT. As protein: CASSFFWADTDTQYF. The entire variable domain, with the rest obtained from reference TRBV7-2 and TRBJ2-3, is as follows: GAGVSQSPSNKVTEKGKDVELRCDPISGHTALYWYRQSLGQGLEFLIYFQGNSAPDKSGLPSDRFSAERTGGSVSTLTIQRTQQEDSAVYLCASSFFWADTDTQYFGPGTRLTVL.

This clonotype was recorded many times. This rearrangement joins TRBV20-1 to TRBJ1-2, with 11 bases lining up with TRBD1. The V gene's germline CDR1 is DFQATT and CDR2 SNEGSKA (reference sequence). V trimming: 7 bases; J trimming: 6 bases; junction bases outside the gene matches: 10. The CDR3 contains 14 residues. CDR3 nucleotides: TGCAGTGGTAGCCCTGGGACAGGGGGGAATGGCTACACCTTC. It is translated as CSGSPGTGGNGYTF.

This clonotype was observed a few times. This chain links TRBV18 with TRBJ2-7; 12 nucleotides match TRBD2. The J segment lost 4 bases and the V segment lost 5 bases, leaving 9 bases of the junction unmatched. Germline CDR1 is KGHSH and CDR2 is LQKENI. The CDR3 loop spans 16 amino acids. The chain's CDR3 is CASSTALAGGVYEQYF. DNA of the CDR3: TGTGCCAGCTCAACCGCTCTAGCGGGAGGGGTTTACGAGCAGTACTTC. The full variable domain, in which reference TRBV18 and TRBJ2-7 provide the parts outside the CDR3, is NAGVMQNPRHLVRRRGQEARLRCSPMKGHSHVYWYRQLPEEGLKFMVYLQKENIIDESGMPKERFSAEFPKEGPSILRIQQVVRGDSAAYFCASSTALAGGVYEQYFGPGTRLTVT.

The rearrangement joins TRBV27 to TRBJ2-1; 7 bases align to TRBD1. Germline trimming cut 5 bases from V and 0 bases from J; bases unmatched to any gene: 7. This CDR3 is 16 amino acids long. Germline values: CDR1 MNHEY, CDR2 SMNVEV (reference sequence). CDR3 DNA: TGTGCCAGCAGTCCCTCACAGGGGAACTCCTACAATGAGCAGTTCTTC. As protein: CASSPSQGNSYNEQFF.

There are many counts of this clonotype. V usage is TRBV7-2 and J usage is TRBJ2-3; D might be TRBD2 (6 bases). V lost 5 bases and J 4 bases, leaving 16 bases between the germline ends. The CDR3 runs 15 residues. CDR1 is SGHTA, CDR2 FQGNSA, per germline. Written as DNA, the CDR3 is TGTGCCAGCAGCCCGGGGACTTGGCCCCCAGATACGCAGTATTTT. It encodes CASSPGTWPPDTQYF.

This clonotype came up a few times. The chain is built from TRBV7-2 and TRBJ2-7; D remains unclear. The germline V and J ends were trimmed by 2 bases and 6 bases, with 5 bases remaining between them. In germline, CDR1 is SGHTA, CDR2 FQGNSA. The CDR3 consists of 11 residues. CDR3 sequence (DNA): TGTGCCAGCAGCTTACCTCCCGAGCAGTACTTC. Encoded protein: CASSLPPEQYF. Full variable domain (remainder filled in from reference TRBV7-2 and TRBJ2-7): GAGVSQSPSNKVTEKGKDVELRCDPISGHTALYWYRQSLGQGLEFLIYFQGNSAPDKSGLPSDRFSAERTGGSVSTLTIQRTQQEDSAVYLCASSLPPEQYFGPGTRLTVT.

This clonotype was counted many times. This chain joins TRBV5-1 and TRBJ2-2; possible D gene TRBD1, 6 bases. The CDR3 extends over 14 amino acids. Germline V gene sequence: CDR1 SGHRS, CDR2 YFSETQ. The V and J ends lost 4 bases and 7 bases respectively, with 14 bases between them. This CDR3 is CASSPNGGNGELFF. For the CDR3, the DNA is TGCGCCAGCAGCCCCAATGGGGGCAACGGGGAGCTGTTTTTT.

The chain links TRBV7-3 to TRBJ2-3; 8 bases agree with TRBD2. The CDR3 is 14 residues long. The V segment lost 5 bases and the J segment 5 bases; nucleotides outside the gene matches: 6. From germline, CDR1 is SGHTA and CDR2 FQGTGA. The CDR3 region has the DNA TGTGCCAGCAGCCCCAGGACTAGCCGAGATACGCAGTATTTT. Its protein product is CASSPRTSRDTQYF.

The CDR3 sequence is CASSKSRGMEKLFF. CDR3 coding DNA: TGTGCCAGCAGTAAGAGCCGCGGGATGGAAAAACTGTTTTTT. The chain links TRBV7-2 to TRBJ1-4, with no clear D. Between the trimmed V and J ends, which lost 6 bases and 8 bases, there was a span of 16 bases. There are 14 residues in the CDR3. Germline V lookup: CDR1 SGHTA, CDR2 FQGNSA. Supplemented by reference TRBV7-2 and TRBJ1-4, the full variable domain reads GAGVSQSPSNKVTEKGKDVELRCDPISGHTALYWYRQSLGQGLEFLIYFQGNSAPDKSGLPSDRFSAERTGGSVSTLTIQRTQQEDSAVYLCASSKSRGMEKLFFGSGTQLSVL.

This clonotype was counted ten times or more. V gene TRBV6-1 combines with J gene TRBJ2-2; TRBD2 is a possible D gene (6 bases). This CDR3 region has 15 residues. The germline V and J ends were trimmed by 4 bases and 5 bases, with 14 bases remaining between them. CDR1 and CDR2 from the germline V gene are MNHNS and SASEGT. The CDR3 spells CASSGPGRGTGELFF. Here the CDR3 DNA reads TGTGCCAGCAGTGGCCCAGGGCGGGGAACCGGGGAGCTGTTTTTT.

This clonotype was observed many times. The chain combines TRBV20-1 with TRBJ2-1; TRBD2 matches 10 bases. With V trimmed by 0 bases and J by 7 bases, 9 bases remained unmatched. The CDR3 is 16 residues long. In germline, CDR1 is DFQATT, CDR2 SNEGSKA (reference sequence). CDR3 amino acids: CSARDEASGRRNEQFF. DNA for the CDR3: TGCAGTGCTAGAGACGAGGCTAGCGGGAGAAGGAATGAGCAGTTCTTC.

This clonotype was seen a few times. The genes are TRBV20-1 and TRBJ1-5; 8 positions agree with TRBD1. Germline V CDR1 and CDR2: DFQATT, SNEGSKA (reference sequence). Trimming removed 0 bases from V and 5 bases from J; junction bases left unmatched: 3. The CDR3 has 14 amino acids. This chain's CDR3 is CSARDGQGYQPQHF. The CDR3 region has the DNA TGCAGTGCTAGAGACGGACAGGGTTATCAGCCCCAGCATTTT.

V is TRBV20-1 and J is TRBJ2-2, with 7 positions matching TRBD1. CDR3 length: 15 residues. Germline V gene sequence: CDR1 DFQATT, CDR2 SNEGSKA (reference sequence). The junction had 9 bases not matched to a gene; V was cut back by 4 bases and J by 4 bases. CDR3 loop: CSANGQVGPTGELFF. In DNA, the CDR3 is TGCAGTGCTAACGGACAGGTCGGGCCCACCGGGGAGCTGTTTTTT.

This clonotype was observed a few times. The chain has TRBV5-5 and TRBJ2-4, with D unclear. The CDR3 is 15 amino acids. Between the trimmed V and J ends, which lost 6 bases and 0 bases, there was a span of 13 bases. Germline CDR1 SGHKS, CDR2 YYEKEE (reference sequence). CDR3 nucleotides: TGTGCCAGCACCTTTGCCTCTCTAGCCAAAAACATTCAGTACTTC. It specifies CASTFASLAKNIQYF.

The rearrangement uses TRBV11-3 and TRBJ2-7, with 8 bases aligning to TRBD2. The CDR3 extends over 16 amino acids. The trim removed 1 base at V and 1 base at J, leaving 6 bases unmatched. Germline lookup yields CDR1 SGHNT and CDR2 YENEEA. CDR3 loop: CASSLGGTSGSYEQYF. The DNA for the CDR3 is TGTGCCAGCAGCTTAGGAGGTACTAGCGGTTCCTACGAGCAGTACTTC. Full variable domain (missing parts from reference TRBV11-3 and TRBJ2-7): EAGVVQSPRYKIIEKKQPVAFWCNPISGHNTLYWYLQNLGQGPELLIRYENEEAVDDSQLPKDRFSAERLKGVDSTLKIQPAELGDSAVYLCASSLGGTSGSYEQYFGPGTRLTVT.

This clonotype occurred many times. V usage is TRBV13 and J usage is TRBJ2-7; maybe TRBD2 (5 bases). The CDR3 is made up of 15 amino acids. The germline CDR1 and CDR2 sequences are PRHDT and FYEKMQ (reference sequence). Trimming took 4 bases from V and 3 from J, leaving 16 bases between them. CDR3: CASSSLMTGFYEQYF. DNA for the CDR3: TGTGCCAGCAGCTCGCTTATGACGGGATTCTACGAGCAGTACTTC.

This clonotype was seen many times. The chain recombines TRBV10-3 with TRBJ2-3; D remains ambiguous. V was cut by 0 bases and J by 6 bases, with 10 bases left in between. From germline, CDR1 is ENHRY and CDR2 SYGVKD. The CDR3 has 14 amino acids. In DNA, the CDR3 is TGTGCCATCAGTGAGTCAATAGAGATGGATACGCAGTATTTT. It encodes CAISESIEMDTQYF.

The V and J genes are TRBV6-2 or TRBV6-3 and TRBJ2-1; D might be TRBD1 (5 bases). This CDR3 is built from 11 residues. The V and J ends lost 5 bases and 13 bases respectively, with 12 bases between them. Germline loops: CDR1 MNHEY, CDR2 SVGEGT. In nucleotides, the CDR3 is TGTGCCAGCAGTCTGGGGCGGTTCCAGTTCTTC. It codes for CASSLGRFQFF.

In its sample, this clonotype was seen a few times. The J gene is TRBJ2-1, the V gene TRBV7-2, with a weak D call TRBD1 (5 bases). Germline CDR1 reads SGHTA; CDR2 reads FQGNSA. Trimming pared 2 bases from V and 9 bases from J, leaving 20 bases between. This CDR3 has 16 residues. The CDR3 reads CASSLNGAGNPGEQFF. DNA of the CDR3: TGTGCCAGCAGCTTAAATGGGGCTGGAAATCCCGGTGAGCAGTTCTTC.